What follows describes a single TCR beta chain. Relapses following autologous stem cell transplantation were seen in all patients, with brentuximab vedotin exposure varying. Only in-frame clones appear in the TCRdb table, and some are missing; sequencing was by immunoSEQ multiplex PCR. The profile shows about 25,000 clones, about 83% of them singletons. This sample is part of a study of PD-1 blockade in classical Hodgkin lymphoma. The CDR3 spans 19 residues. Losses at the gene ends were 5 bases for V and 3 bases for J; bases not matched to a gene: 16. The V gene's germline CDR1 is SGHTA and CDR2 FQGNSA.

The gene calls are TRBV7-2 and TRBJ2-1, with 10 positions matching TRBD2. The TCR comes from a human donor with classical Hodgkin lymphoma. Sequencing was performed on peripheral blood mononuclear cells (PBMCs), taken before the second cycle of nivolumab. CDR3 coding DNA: TGTGCCAGCAGCCCCGGGACAGTACTAGCGGGATTCCTCTACAATGAGCAGTTCTTC. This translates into CASSPGTVLAGFLYNEQFF.